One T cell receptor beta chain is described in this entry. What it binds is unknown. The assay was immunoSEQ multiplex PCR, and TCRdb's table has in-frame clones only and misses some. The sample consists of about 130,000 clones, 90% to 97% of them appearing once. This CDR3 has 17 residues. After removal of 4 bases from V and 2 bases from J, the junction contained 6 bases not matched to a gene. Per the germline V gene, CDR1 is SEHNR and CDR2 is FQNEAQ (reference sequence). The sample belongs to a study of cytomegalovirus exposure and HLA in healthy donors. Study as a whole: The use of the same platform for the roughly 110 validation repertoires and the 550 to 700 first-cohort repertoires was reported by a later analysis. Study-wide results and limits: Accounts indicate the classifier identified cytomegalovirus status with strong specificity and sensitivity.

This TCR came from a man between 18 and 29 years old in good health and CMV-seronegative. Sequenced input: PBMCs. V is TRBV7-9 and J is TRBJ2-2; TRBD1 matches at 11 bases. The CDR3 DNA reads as TGTGCCAGCAGCTCCAAGGACAGGGGGCCCAACACCGGGGAGCTGTTTTTT. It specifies CASSSKDRGPNTGELFF.